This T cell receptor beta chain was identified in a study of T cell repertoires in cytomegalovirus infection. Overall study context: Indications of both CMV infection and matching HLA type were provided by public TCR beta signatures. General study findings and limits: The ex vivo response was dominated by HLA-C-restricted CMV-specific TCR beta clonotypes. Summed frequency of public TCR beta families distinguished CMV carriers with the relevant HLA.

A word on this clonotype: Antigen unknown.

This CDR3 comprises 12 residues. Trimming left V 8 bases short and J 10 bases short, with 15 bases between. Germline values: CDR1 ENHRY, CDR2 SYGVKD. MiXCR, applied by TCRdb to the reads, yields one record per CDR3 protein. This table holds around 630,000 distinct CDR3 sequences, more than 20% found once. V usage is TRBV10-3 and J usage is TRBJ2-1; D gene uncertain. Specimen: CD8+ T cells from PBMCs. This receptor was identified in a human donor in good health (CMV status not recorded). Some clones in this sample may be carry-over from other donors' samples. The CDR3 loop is CAIGPDGREQFF. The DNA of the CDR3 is TGTGCCATCGGGCCCGATGGAAGAGAGCAGTTCTTC.